This section outlines one T cell receptor (beta chain) sequence together with its context. The data belong to a study of blood T cell repertoires in COVID-19. The germline V gene encodes CDR1 SNHLY and CDR2 FYNNEI. After removal of 7 bases from V and 4 bases from J, the junction contained 13 bases not matched to a gene. The CDR3 sequence is 17 residues long. The protocol was immunoSEQ multiplex PCR, while the TCRdb copy is restricted to in-frame clones and leaves out a portion. There are 99,000 or so clones in the sample; almost 90% occur only once, and just over 2% lies in the top ten. The sequenced material came from peripheral blood. The source is a man aged 45-60 years with COVID-19, enrolled during active disease. The rearrangement uses TRBV2 and TRBJ2-1, with TRBD2 matching over 10 bases. The CDR3, as DNA: TGTGCCAGCATGTTAGCGGGGGGCCGGCGAACTTACAATGAGCAGTTCTTC. Amino acid sequence: CASMLAGGRRTYNEQFF.